The 13 T cell receptor beta chains in this list originate from one sample, sequenced in a study of blood T cell repertoires in COVID-19. The method was immunoSEQ multiplex PCR; TCRdb's version includes in-frame clones alone and lacks a portion of them. Among more than 250,000 clones listed, approximately 90% were seen once. The source material was PBMCs or T cells enriched from blood (not recorded which). The receptors were gathered from a woman aged 18-29 years who had recovered from COVID-19.

This clone was counted between two and nine times. The chain is built from TRBV2 and TRBJ1-2; 7 bases line up with TRBD1. V lost 3 bases to trimming and J lost 3 bases; unmatched junction nucleotides: 4. Per the germline V gene, CDR1 is SNHLY and CDR2 is FYNNEI. This CDR3 is 14 amino acids long. The CDR3 nucleotides read TGTGCCAGCAGTGAGGGCGGGACAGACTATGGCTACACCTTC. Translation: CASSEGGTDYGYTF.

This clone was recorded a few times. This chain connects TRBV4-1 to TRBJ2-2; D unclear. Germline values: CDR1 MGHRA, CDR2 YSYEKL. V lost 0 bases to trimming and J lost 3 bases, with 8 bases between them. The CDR3 totals 15 residues. CDR3 nucleotide sequence: TGCGCCAGCAGCCAAGAAACCGCGGACACCGGGGAGCTGTTTTTT. Translated: CASSQETADTGELFF.

This clone turned up a few times. V gene TRBV5-5 combines with J gene TRBJ2-7; D not resolved. Trimming took off 1 base at V and 1 base at J, with 12 bases between the two ends. This CDR3 contains 15 residues. Germline CDR1 is SGHKS and CDR2 is YYEKEE (reference sequence). The DNA for the CDR3 is TGTGCCAGCAGCTTGTTTACCCAGGCTTCCTACGAGCAGTACTTC. It specifies CASSLFTQASYEQYF.

V gene TRBV7-9 combines with J gene TRBJ1-1, with TRBD1 matching 8 bases. In germline, CDR1 is SEHNR, CDR2 FQNEAQ (reference sequence). The CDR3 length is 14 residues. V dropped 4 bases and J dropped 4; count of bases not matched to a gene: 5. The CDR3 protein is CASSSGQGSTEAFF. The CDR3 DNA follows: TGTGCCAGCAGCTCTGGACAGGGCAGCACTGAAGCTTTCTTT.

The chain combines TRBV6-6 with TRBJ2-7; the D gene is possibly TRBD1 (5 bases). This CDR3 has 13 amino acids. V was cut by 3 bases and J by 4 bases, with 10 bases left in between. From germline, CDR1 is MNHNY and CDR2 SVGAGI (reference sequence). The CDR3 region is CASSYDQGYEQYF. CDR3 nucleotide sequence: TGTGCCAGCAGTTATGATCAGGGTTACGAGCAGTACTTC.

About this clone itself: Different DNA sequences within this sample yield the same CDR3. The V gene is TRBV7-9, the J gene TRBJ1-1; no clear D gene. In germline, CDR1 is SEHNR, CDR2 FQNEAQ (reference sequence). The CDR3 has 12 amino acids. Between the trimmed V and J ends, which lost 6 bases and 4 bases, there was a span of 9 bases. CDR3: CASSPGGTEAFF. CDR3 bases: TGTGCCAGCAGTCCGGGTGGCACTGAAGCTTTCTTT. Full variable domain (missing parts from reference TRBV7-9 and TRBJ1-1): DTGVSQNPRHKITKRGQNVTFRCDPISEHNRLYWYRQTLGQGPEFLTYFQNEAQLEKSRLLSDRFSAERPKGSFSTLEIQRTEQGDSAMYLCASSPGGTEAFFGQGTRLTVV.

The rearrangement joins TRBV2 to TRBJ1-1; 10 bases fit TRBD1. The CDR3 runs 17 residues. V shed 1 base, J shed 3 bases, and the junction held 8 bases outside the gene matches. Germline V gives CDR1 SNHLY, CDR2 FYNNEI. The CDR3 nucleotides are TGTGCCAGCAGTGAAGTCGTGGGACAGGGGCAACACACTGAAGCTTTCTTT. Translation: CASSEVVGQGQHTEAFF.

The chain employs TRBV28 and TRBJ2-7; weak D call: TRBD2 (6 bases). The CDR3 spans 14 residues. Germline V gene lookup returns CDR1 MDHEN and CDR2 SYDVKM. Between the trimmed V and J ends, which lost 3 bases and 3 bases, there was a span of 12 bases. CDR3 DNA: TGTGCCAGCAGTTTGGCAATCGGGGGCTACGAGCAGTACTTC. This encodes CASSLAIGGYEQYF.

This clone was observed a single time. J is TRBJ2-3 and V is TRBV27; D gene unclear. The CDR3 has 14 amino acids. The V gene's germline CDR1 is MNHEY and CDR2 SMNVEV (reference sequence). Trimming cost V 2 bases and J 6 bases, with 12 bases left between them. The CDR3 loop reads CASSLQAGPDTQYF. The CDR3 DNA reads as TGTGCCAGCAGTTTACAGGCAGGCCCGGATACGCAGTATTTT.

The genes are TRBV27 and TRBJ2-1; D is perhaps TRBD2 (6 bases). CDR1 MNHEY and CDR2 SMNVEV come from the germline V gene (reference sequence). The length of the CDR3 is 16 residues. V lost 7 bases and J 0 bases, leaving 16 bases between the germline ends. CDR3 residues: CASTLLAGSSYNEQFF. For the CDR3, the DNA is TGTGCCAGCACCCTACTAGCAGGGAGCTCCTACAATGAGCAGTTCTTC.

The chain combines TRBV3-1 (or the pseudogene TRBV3-2) with TRBJ2-2; D perhaps matches TRBD1 (6 bases). Germline loops: CDR1 LGHDT, CDR2 YNNKEL (reference sequence). Trimming pared 2 bases from V and 0 bases from J, leaving 10 bases between. The CDR3 consists of 16 residues. The CDR3 reads CASSQTGTPNTGELFF. The DNA for the CDR3 is TGTGCCAGCAGCCAAACCGGGACACCGAACACCGGGGAGCTGTTTTTT.

The chain recombines TRBV19 with TRBJ1-3; 7 bases are a match to TRBD1. The CDR3 length is 15 residues. Trimming at V came to 8 bases and at J to 0 bases, leaving 7 bases not matched to a gene. Germline CDR1 is LNHDA and CDR2 is SQIVND (reference sequence). The CDR3 nucleotides read TGTGCCAGTTCGAACAGGGGAAGCTCTGGAAACACCATATATTTT. It translates to CASSNRGSSGNTIYF.

The rearrangement uses TRBV2 and TRBJ2-7, with D perhaps matching TRBD2 (5 bases). Germline CDR1 is SNHLY and CDR2 is FYNNEI. The CDR3 is made up of 13 amino acids. V was shortened by 7 bases and J by 3 bases, with 13 bases between the two germline ends. CDR3 sequence: CASKAAIVYEQYF. CDR3 coding DNA: TGTGCCAGCAAAGCGGCGATTGTCTACGAGCAGTACTTC.